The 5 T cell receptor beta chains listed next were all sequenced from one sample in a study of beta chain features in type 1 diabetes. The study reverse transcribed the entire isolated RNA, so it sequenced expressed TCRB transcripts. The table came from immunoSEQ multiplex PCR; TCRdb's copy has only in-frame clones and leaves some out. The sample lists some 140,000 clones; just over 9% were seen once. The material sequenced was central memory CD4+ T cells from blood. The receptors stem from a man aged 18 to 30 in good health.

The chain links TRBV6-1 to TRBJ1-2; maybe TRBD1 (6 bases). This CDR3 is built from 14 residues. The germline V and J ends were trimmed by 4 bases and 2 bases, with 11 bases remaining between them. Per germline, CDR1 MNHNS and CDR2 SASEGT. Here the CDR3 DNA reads TGTGCCAGCAGTGGACAGGCGTACAACTATGGCTACACCTTC. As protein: CASSGQAYNYGYTF.

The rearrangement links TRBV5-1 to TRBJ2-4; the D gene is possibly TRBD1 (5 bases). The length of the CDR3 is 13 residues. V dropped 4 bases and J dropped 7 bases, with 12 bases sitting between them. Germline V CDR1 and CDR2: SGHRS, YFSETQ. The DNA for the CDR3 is TGCGCCAGCAGCCCCCGACAGCTTAACATTCAGTACTTC. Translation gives CASSPRQLNIQYF.

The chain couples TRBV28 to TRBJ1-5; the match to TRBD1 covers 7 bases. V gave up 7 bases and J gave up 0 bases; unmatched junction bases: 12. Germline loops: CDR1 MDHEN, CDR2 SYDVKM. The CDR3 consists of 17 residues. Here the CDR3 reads CASTRQGRGYSNQPQHF. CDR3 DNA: TGTGCCAGCACCCGACAGGGACGAGGGTATAGCAATCAGCCCCAGCATTTT.

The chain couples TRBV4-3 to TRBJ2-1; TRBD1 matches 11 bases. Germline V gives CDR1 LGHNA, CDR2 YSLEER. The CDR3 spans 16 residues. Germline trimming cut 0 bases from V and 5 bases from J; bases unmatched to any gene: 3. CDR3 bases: TGCGCCAGCAGCCAAGAGAAGGACAGGGGGCACAATGAGCAGTTCTTC. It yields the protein CASSQEKDRGHNEQFF.

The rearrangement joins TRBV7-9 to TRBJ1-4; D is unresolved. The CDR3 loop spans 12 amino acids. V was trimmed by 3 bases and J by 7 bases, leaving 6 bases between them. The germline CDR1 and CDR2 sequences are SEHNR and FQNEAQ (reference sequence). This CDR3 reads CASSFEVEKLFF. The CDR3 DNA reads TGTGCCAGCAGCTTCGAGGTTGAAAAACTGTTTTTT.